This is a list of T cell receptor beta chains from one sample in a study of T cells in Graves' hyperthyroidism and ophthalmopathy. TCRdb reprocessed the multiplex PCR reads via MiXCR and lists one record per CDR3 protein. The repertoire holds around 690,000 distinct CDR3 sequences, with roughly 17% as singletons. Specimen: blood. These receptors originate from a man aged 45-65 years with Graves' hyperthyroidism. Each CDR3 is given with its conserved first and last residue. D genes are given only for firm matches. The size entry is marked missing in some rows and otherwise reads once, few, many or a size class.

J gene: TRBJ2-7
D gene: TRBD2
V gene: TRBV19
clone size: many
CDR3 DNA: TGTGCCAGTAGTATTGTAGCGGGAGGGCCGGACGAGCAGTACTTC
CDR3 protein: CASSIVAGGPDEQYF

J gene: TRBJ2-1
D gene: NA
V gene: TRBV2
clone size: many
CDR3 DNA: TGTGCCAGCAGTGACAGGGTCTCCTACAATGAGCAGTTCTTC
CDR3 protein: CASSDRVSYNEQFF

J gene: TRBJ2-1
D gene: TRBD1
V gene: TRBV7-9
clone size: many
CDR3 DNA: TGTGCCAGCAGCTTAAGTGGGCAGGGGGCGGGCAATGAGCAGTTCTTC
CDR3 protein: CASSLSGQGAGNEQFF

J gene: TRBJ1-1
D gene: NA
V gene: TRBV9
clone size: NA
CDR3 DNA: TGTGCCAGCAGCCGCGGGTCGGGGTACTTCCCTGAAGCTTTCTTT
CDR3 protein: CASSRGSGYFPEAFF

J gene: TRBJ1-5
D gene: TRBD1
V gene: TRBV7-2
clone size: few
CDR3 DNA: TGTGCCAGCAGCCAGGACAGGTACGGCAATCAGCCCCAGCATTTT
CDR3 protein: CASSQDRYGNQPQHF

J gene: TRBJ2-1
D gene: NA
V gene: TRBV10-1
clone size: few
CDR3 DNA: TGCGCCAGCCAGCCCCGGGGCTCTTACAATGAGCAGTTCTTC
CDR3 protein: CASQPRGSYNEQFF

J gene: TRBJ2-1
D gene: TRBD2
V gene: TRBV10-3
clone size: many
CDR3 DNA: TGTGCCATCAGTCCCACTAGCGGGAGAGGGACGACCTACAATGAGCAGTTCTTC
CDR3 protein: CAISPTSGRGTTYNEQFF

J gene: TRBJ2-1
D gene: NA
V gene: TRBV27
clone size: many
CDR3 DNA: TGTGCCAGCAGTTTTCGTGGGAATGAGCAGTTCTTC
CDR3 protein: CASSFRGNEQFF

J gene: TRBJ1-2
D gene: NA
V gene: TRBV5-8
clone size: few
CDR3 DNA: TGTGCCAGCAGCTTGACTGGGCGGGAGAGGGACTATGGCTACACCTTC
CDR3 protein: CASSLTGRERDYGYTF

J gene: TRBJ1-3
D gene: TRBD1
V gene: TRBV12-3/TRBV12-4
clone size: many
CDR3 DNA: TGTGCCAGCAGTTCAGGACAGGGAAGAAACACCATATATTTT
CDR3 protein: CASSSGQGRNTIYF